Listed below are T cell receptor beta chains from one sample, sequenced in a study of cytomegalovirus exposure and HLA in healthy donors. Clones were sequenced by immunoSEQ multiplex PCR, and TCRdb holds only the in-frame ones, with some missing. The sample contains around 210,000 clones, about 80% of which appear only once. Material for sequencing was PBMCs. These receptors all come from a young woman in good health and CMV-seronegative. Each CDR3 is given with its conserved first and last residue. The order of the fields is D gene, J gene, V gene, clone size, CDR3 protein, CDR3 DNA. D genes are given only for firm matches. Clone size is not always given. Where it is, it says once, few, many or a class for expanded clones.

-	TRBJ1-1	TRBV7-9	once	CASRGRDTEAFF	TGTGCCAGCAGGGGGAGGGACACTGAAGCTTTCTTT
TRBD1	TRBJ1-2	TRBV10-3	few	CAGRRPGQGEGYTF	TGTGCCGGGCGACGACCGGGACAGGGAGAAGGCTACACCTTC
-	TRBJ2-7	TRBV19	-	CASSIEGGGGAYEQYF	TGTGCCAGTAGTATAGAAGGAGGAGGGGGCGCCTACGAGCAGTACTTC
-	TRBJ2-1	TRBV6-5	-	CASSQGPREFF	TGTGCCAGCAGTCAGGGTCCAAGGGAGTTCTTC
-	TRBJ2-5	TRBV28	few	CASSLTGDYQETQYF	TGTGCCAGCAGTTTAACAGGGGACTACCAAGAGACCCAGTACTTC
-	TRBJ2-1	TRBV5-1	few	CASSLVRLGEDNEQFF	TGCGCCAGCAGCTTGGTTCGGTTGGGGGAGGACAATGAGCAGTTCTTC
-	TRBJ1-5	TRBV15	-	CATSTLYNQPQHF	TGTGCCACCAGCACCCTTTACAATCAGCCCCAGCATTTT
-	TRBJ2-1	TRBV27	-	CASSLSLSYNEQFF	TGTGCCAGCAGTTTATCTCTATCCTACAATGAGCAGTTCTTC
TRBD1	TRBJ2-7	TRBV6-5	-	CASSLGRGLFYEQYF	TGTGCCAGCAGTCTCGGCAGGGGGCTTTTCTACGAGCAGTACTTC
-	TRBJ2-4	TRBV5-4	once	CASSLVGQSQKNIQYF	TGTGCCAGCAGCTTGGTGGGACAATCGCAGAAAAACATTCAGTACTTC
-	TRBJ1-2	TRBV30	-	CAWSVIGGSNYGYPF	TGTGCCTGGAGTGTAATCGGCGGCTCTAACTATGGCTACCCCTTC
TRBD2	TRBJ2-7	TRBV30	-	CAGSGEGRPYEQYF	TGTGCCGGTTCCGGGGAGGGCCGGCCCTACGAGCAGTACTTC
TRBD2	TRBJ2-5	TRBV11-2	-	CASSLGRAGNYQETQYF	TGTGCCAGCAGCTTAGGTAGAGCGGGAAATTACCAAGAGACCCAGTACTTC
-	TRBJ1-2	TRBV25-1	few	CASSADSFYGYTF	TGTGCCAGCAGTGCGGACAGTTTCTATGGCTACACCTTC
TRBD2	TRBJ2-7	TRBV5-1	-	CARSAGGCYEQYF	TGCGCCAGGTCAGCGGGAGGGTGTTACGAGCAGTACTTC